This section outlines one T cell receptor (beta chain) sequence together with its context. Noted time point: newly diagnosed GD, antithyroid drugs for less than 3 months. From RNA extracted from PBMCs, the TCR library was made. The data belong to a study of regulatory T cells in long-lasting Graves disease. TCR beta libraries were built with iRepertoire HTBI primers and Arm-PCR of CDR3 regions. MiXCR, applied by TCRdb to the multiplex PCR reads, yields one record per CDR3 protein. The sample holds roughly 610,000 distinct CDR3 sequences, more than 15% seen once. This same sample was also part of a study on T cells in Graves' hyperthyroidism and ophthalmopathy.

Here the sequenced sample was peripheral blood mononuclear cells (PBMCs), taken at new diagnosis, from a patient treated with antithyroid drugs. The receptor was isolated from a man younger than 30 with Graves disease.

CDR3 bases: TGTGCCAGCAGCGTAGGGAGAGCGGGAAGAAACTACAATGAGCAGTTCTTC. Protein sequence: CASSVGRAGRNYNEQFF. V usage is TRBV7-8 and J usage is TRBJ2-1; 7 bases map to TRBD2. V lost 5 bases, J lost 3 bases, and 13 bases stayed unmatched. The V gene's germline CDR1 is SGHVS and CDR2 FQNEAQ. The CDR3 length is 17 residues.